A selection of T cell receptor beta chains follows, all from one sample in a study of cytomegalovirus exposure and HLA in healthy donors. Repertoires were generated with immunoSEQ multiplex PCR, while TCRdb's copy carries only in-frame clones and drops some. The table lists around 90,000 clones, approximately 77% of them singletons. Sequenced material: PBMCs. These receptor sequences come from a human donor in good health. Each CDR3 is given with its conserved first and last residue. D genes are given only for firm matches. Some rows have no size entry. The others give once, few or many, or a class for an expanded clone.

v_call: TRBV6-6
j_call: TRBJ2-7
d_call: -
clone_size: -
cdr3_nt: TGTGCCAGCGAACCGGGGGATACCTACGAGCAGTACTTC
cdr3_aa: CASEPGDTYEQYF

v_call: TRBV28
j_call: TRBJ2-1
d_call: TRBD2
clone_size: -
cdr3_nt: TGTGCCAGCAGTTATAGCGGGAGGAGAGGTGAGCAGTTCTTC
cdr3_aa: CASSYSGRRGEQFF

v_call: TRBV6-5
j_call: TRBJ2-7
d_call: TRBD2
clone_size: few
cdr3_nt: TGTGCCAGCAGTTCGGCTAGCGGGGGGCCCCTCTACGAGCAGTACTTC
cdr3_aa: CASSSASGGPLYEQYF

v_call: TRBV4-3
j_call: TRBJ2-7
d_call: -
clone_size: few
cdr3_nt: TGCGCCAGCAGCCAAGAAGTTCCCGGACAATCTCCGACCGAGCAGTACTTC
cdr3_aa: CASSQEVPGQSPTEQYF

v_call: TRBV7-2
j_call: TRBJ2-5
d_call: TRBD1
clone_size: -
cdr3_nt: TGTGCCAGCAGCGCGGACAGGGTGTACCAAGAGACCCAGTACTTC
cdr3_aa: CASSADRVYQETQYF

v_call: TRBV10-3
j_call: TRBJ2-5
d_call: TRBD2
clone_size: -
cdr3_nt: TGTGCCATCAGTGAGTCGAAAGGCGAGCGGGATTGGGAGACCCAGTACTTC
cdr3_aa: CAISESKGERDWETQYF

v_call: TRBV20-1
j_call: TRBJ1-4
d_call: -
clone_size: -
cdr3_nt: TGCAGTGCTAGGCCTGAGGAAAAACTGTTTTTT
cdr3_aa: CSARPEEKLFF

v_call: TRBV6-6
j_call: TRBJ1-6
d_call: -
clone_size: once
cdr3_nt: TGTGCCAGCCGACAGATGAATTCACCCCTCCACTTT
cdr3_aa: CASRQMNSPLHF

v_call: TRBV28
j_call: TRBJ1-2
d_call: -
clone_size: -
cdr3_nt: TGTGCCAGCAGTTTGTTAGGGGTGTATGGCTACACCTTC
cdr3_aa: CASSLLGVYGYTF

v_call: TRBV29-1
j_call: TRBJ2-2
d_call: TRBD2
clone_size: once
cdr3_nt: TGCAGCGTGGGGACTAGCGGGGCCGGGGAGCTGTTTTTT
cdr3_aa: CSVGTSGAGELFF

v_call: TRBV12-5
j_call: TRBJ1-4
d_call: TRBD1
clone_size: -
cdr3_nt: TGTGCTAGTGGAGACAGGGTAAATGAAAAACTGTTTTTT
cdr3_aa: CASGDRVNEKLFF

v_call: TRBV5-1
j_call: TRBJ2-6
d_call: TRBD1
clone_size: few
cdr3_nt: TGCGCCAGCAGCTTGACAGGGGCCAGCTCTGGGGCCAACGTCCTGACTTTC
cdr3_aa: CASSLTGASSGANVLTF

v_call: TRBV2
j_call: TRBJ2-1
d_call: -
clone_size: once
cdr3_nt: TGTGCCAGCGGGGCACACCGAACTGGAAATGAGCAGTTCTTC
cdr3_aa: CASGAHRTGNEQFF

v_call: TRBV6-5
j_call: TRBJ2-2
d_call: -
clone_size: -
cdr3_nt: TGTGCCAGCAGTGAAGGACTGGAACCCGGGGAGCTGTTTTTT
cdr3_aa: CASSEGLEPGELFF

v_call: TRBV18
j_call: TRBJ1-5
d_call: -
clone_size: -
cdr3_nt: TGTGCCAGCTCACCAGGGGGCGGGCAGCCCCAGCATTTT
cdr3_aa: CASSPGGGQPQHF

v_call: TRBV7-8
j_call: TRBJ2-1
d_call: TRBD2
clone_size: -
cdr3_nt: TGTGCCAGCAGCTTAGTCCTAGCGGGAGCAGGGGGCTACAATGAGCAGTTCTTC
cdr3_aa: CASSLVLAGAGGYNEQFF

v_call: TRBV15
j_call: TRBJ2-5
d_call: TRBD1
clone_size: -
cdr3_nt: TGTGCCACCAGCCCAGGGACAGGGGCCGAGACCCAGTACTTC
cdr3_aa: CATSPGTGAETQYF

v_call: TRBV6-5
j_call: TRBJ2-3
d_call: -
clone_size: -
cdr3_nt: TGTGCCAGCAGTCCCAGGGGCCATGGGACAGATACGCAGTATTTT
cdr3_aa: CASSPRGHGTDTQYF

v_call: TRBV7-6
j_call: TRBJ2-2
d_call: TRBD2
clone_size: -
cdr3_nt: TGTGCCAGCACCCCACGGGGGGGGGCGGTAAACACCGGGGAGCTGTTTTTT
cdr3_aa: CASTPRGGAVNTGELFF

v_call: TRBV6-1
j_call: TRBJ2-1
d_call: TRBD2
clone_size: many
cdr3_nt: TGTGCCAGCACTCCTAGCGGGGGGGCGGTGGATGAGCAGTTCTTC
cdr3_aa: CASTPSGGAVDEQFF

v_call: TRBV5-8
j_call: TRBJ2-1
d_call: TRBD2
clone_size: -
cdr3_nt: TGTGCCAGCAGCTTGGGGCAGATTGTGGGACTAGCAAGAGATGAGCAGTTCTTC
cdr3_aa: CASSLGQIVGLARDEQFF

v_call: TRBV18
j_call: TRBJ1-1
d_call: -
clone_size: -
cdr3_nt: TGTGCCAGCTCACGACTCTTGGGTGAAGCTTTCTTT
cdr3_aa: CASSRLLGEAFF

v_call: TRBV7-2
j_call: TRBJ2-3
d_call: -
clone_size: -
cdr3_nt: TGTGCCAGCAGCGCGAGGGGGGGCCCCGCCACAGATACGCAGTATTTT
cdr3_aa: CASSARGGPATDTQYF

v_call: TRBV7-9
j_call: TRBJ1-1
d_call: -
clone_size: -
cdr3_nt: TGTGCCAGCAGCTTGGCAGGGGCGAACACTGAAGCTTTCTTT
cdr3_aa: CASSLAGANTEAFF

v_call: TRBV6-5
j_call: TRBJ2-7
d_call: TRBD2
clone_size: few
cdr3_nt: TGTGCCAGCTCGGCGGCGGGAGTGGGTTCCTACGAGCAGTACTTC
cdr3_aa: CASSAAGVGSYEQYF

v_call: TRBV19
j_call: TRBJ1-1
d_call: -
clone_size: -
cdr3_nt: TGTGCCAGTAGTATAGGCCTGGACAGGAACACTGAAGCTTTCTTT
cdr3_aa: CASSIGLDRNTEAFF

v_call: TRBV2
j_call: TRBJ1-3
d_call: -
clone_size: -
cdr3_nt: TGTGCCAGCAGTGGAAATTTGGGCAGGGCGAAGGGAAACACCATATATTTT
cdr3_aa: CASSGNLGRAKGNTIYF

v_call: TRBV7-2
j_call: TRBJ2-3
d_call: TRBD1
clone_size: -
cdr3_nt: TGTGCCAGCAGCTGGACAGGGGGCGCGGGAGATACGCAGTATTTT
cdr3_aa: CASSWTGGAGDTQYF

v_call: TRBV7-3
j_call: TRBJ2-5
d_call: TRBD2
clone_size: -
cdr3_nt: TGTGCCAGCAGCTTAATCCCCGGGGGGGCCCAAGAGACCCAGTACTTC
cdr3_aa: CASSLIPGGAQETQYF

v_call: TRBV6-4
j_call: TRBJ2-6
d_call: -
clone_size: -
cdr3_nt: TGTGCCAGCAGTGACATGAGTGGGGCCAACGTCCTGACTTTC
cdr3_aa: CASSDMSGANVLTF

v_call: TRBV5-1
j_call: TRBJ2-7
d_call: -
clone_size: -
cdr3_nt: TGCGCCAGCAGCCCCTTGGCGGGGAGCTCCTACGAGCAGTACTTC
cdr3_aa: CASSPLAGSSYEQYF

v_call: TRBV19
j_call: TRBJ2-1
d_call: TRBD2
clone_size: -
cdr3_nt: TGTGCCAGTAGTATACTAGCGGGGGAGCAGTTCTTC
cdr3_aa: CASSILAGEQFF

v_call: TRBV19
j_call: TRBJ2-1
d_call: TRBD2
clone_size: -
cdr3_nt: TGTGCCAGTAGTTCGGTAGCGGGGGGCCCCTACAATGAGCAGTTCTTC
cdr3_aa: CASSSVAGGPYNEQFF

v_call: TRBV11-3
j_call: TRBJ2-6
d_call: -
clone_size: -
cdr3_nt: TGTGCCAGCAGCTTAGGGGGCGGGACTGGGGCCAACGTCCTGACTTTC
cdr3_aa: CASSLGGGTGANVLTF

v_call: TRBV28
j_call: TRBJ1-6
d_call: -
clone_size: once
cdr3_nt: TGTGCCAGCACCGGGAGCACGGGTAGATCACCCCTCCACTTT
cdr3_aa: CASTGSTGRSPLHF

v_call: TRBV28
j_call: TRBJ1-1
d_call: -
clone_size: -
cdr3_nt: TGTGCCAGCAGTTCCCAGGGGCGAAGACGCGAAGCTTTCTTT
cdr3_aa: CASSSQGRRREAFF

v_call: TRBV6-5
j_call: TRBJ1-5
d_call: -
clone_size: -
cdr3_nt: TGTGCCAGCAGTTACTTGGGACTCCAGCCCCAGCATTTT
cdr3_aa: CASSYLGLQPQHF

v_call: TRBV27
j_call: TRBJ1-1
d_call: TRBD1
clone_size: -
cdr3_nt: TGTGCCAGCAGGACAGGGGGCTCGGGTGAAGCTTTCTTT
cdr3_aa: CASRTGGSGEAFF

v_call: TRBV30
j_call: TRBJ1-4
d_call: TRBD1
clone_size: -
cdr3_nt: TGTGCCTCCACGGACAGGGAGAATGAAAAACTGTTTTTT
cdr3_aa: CASTDRENEKLFF

v_call: TRBV7-7
j_call: TRBJ2-2
d_call: TRBD2
clone_size: -
cdr3_nt: TGTGCTAGCAGCTTACTCATCGTGCGGGGGGATGGCGACACCGGGGAGCTGTTTTTT
cdr3_aa: CASSLLIVRGDGDTGELFF

v_call: TRBV7-3
j_call: TRBJ2-2
d_call: -
clone_size: once
cdr3_nt: TGTGCCAGCAGCGCAGCGGGCCCCGGGGAGCTGTTTTTT
cdr3_aa: CASSAAGPGELFF

v_call: TRBV30
j_call: TRBJ2-7
d_call: TRBD1
clone_size: -
cdr3_nt: TGTGCCTGGATTGGACAGGCCTACGAGCAGTACTTC
cdr3_aa: CAWIGQAYEQYF

v_call: TRBV4-1
j_call: TRBJ2-7
d_call: TRBD1
clone_size: -
cdr3_nt: TGCGCCAGCAGCCAAGTGAGGACAGGATACGAGCAGTACTTC
cdr3_aa: CASSQVRTGYEQYF

v_call: TRBV20-1
j_call: TRBJ2-5
d_call: -
clone_size: -
cdr3_nt: TGCAGTGCTAGAGATCTGGAGACCCAGTACTTC
cdr3_aa: CSARDLETQYF

v_call: TRBV6-1
j_call: TRBJ2-1
d_call: -
clone_size: -
cdr3_nt: TGTGCCAGCAGTGGCGCGACTAGCTCCTACAATGAGCAGTTCTTC
cdr3_aa: CASSGATSSYNEQFF

v_call: TRBV7-8
j_call: TRBJ2-1
d_call: -
clone_size: -
cdr3_nt: TGTGCCAGCAGCATGGCGGAGGTGTTAAATGAGCAGTTCTTC
cdr3_aa: CASSMAEVLNEQFF

v_call: TRBV19
j_call: TRBJ2-1
d_call: TRBD2
clone_size: -
cdr3_nt: TGTGCCAGTATATTCGGGACTAGCGGGAATGGAGAGCAGTTCTTC
cdr3_aa: CASIFGTSGNGEQFF

v_call: TRBV7-9
j_call: TRBJ2-5
d_call: TRBD2
clone_size: once
cdr3_nt: TGTGCCAGCGCCAGCGGGACTAGCATCGGGACCCAGTACTTC
cdr3_aa: CASASGTSIGTQYF

v_call: TRBV7-8
j_call: TRBJ2-1
d_call: TRBD2
clone_size: -
cdr3_nt: TGTGCCAGCAGCCCAAGACTAGCGGGAGGGAGTGAGCAGTTCTTC
cdr3_aa: CASSPRLAGGSEQFF

v_call: TRBV4-3
j_call: TRBJ2-3
d_call: TRBD2
clone_size: -
cdr3_nt: TGCGCCAGCAGCCAAGTCGTGGCTAGCGGGGGGGTGGGGCACGAAGATACGCAGTATTTT
cdr3_aa: CASSQVVASGGVGHEDTQYF

v_call: TRBV6-5
j_call: TRBJ2-7
d_call: -
clone_size: few
cdr3_nt: TGTGCCAGCAGTTACTGGCGAGGGGGTTACGAGCAGTACTTC
cdr3_aa: CASSYWRGGYEQYF

v_call: TRBV6-1
j_call: TRBJ2-3
d_call: TRBD1
clone_size: -
cdr3_nt: TGTGCCAGCAGTGAATCAGTGACAGGGCTCGCAGATACGCAGTATTTT
cdr3_aa: CASSESVTGLADTQYF

v_call: TRBV11-2
j_call: TRBJ2-5
d_call: -
clone_size: -
cdr3_nt: TGTGCCAGCAGCTTAAGCCCCCTTCGAGTTTTCCAAGAGACCCAGTACTTC
cdr3_aa: CASSLSPLRVFQETQYF

v_call: TRBV4-2
j_call: TRBJ2-1
d_call: TRBD2
clone_size: once
cdr3_nt: TGTGCCAGCAGCCCAGCGGGGGGGGTCAACAATGAGCAGTTCTTC
cdr3_aa: CASSPAGGVNNEQFF

v_call: TRBV5-6
j_call: TRBJ2-1
d_call: TRBD2
clone_size: once
cdr3_nt: TGTGCCAGCAGCTTGGCCGGTCGAGCGGGGTTCTCTTATGAGCAGTTCTTC
cdr3_aa: CASSLAGRAGFSYEQFF

v_call: TRBV28
j_call: TRBJ2-1
d_call: TRBD1
clone_size: -
cdr3_nt: TGTGCCAGTCACGTCGCCGGGACAGGGAGGGATGAGCAGTTCTTC
cdr3_aa: CASHVAGTGRDEQFF

v_call: TRBV6-1
j_call: TRBJ2-3
d_call: -
clone_size: -
cdr3_nt: TGTGCCAGCAGTCTAGCTCCAAGGATAGATACGCAGTATTTT
cdr3_aa: CASSLAPRIDTQYF

v_call: TRBV9
j_call: TRBJ2-3
d_call: TRBD2
clone_size: -
cdr3_nt: TGTGCCAGCAGCGTAGCTAGGATAACAGGACTAGCGGCAGATACGCAGTATTTT
cdr3_aa: CASSVARITGLAADTQYF

v_call: TRBV7-9
j_call: TRBJ2-3
d_call: -
clone_size: -
cdr3_nt: TGTGCCAGCAGATTAGTCCTCGGGGATACGCAGTATTTT
cdr3_aa: CASRLVLGDTQYF

v_call: TRBV2
j_call: TRBJ2-1
d_call: TRBD2
clone_size: -
cdr3_nt: TGTGCCAGCAGTGGTAGTAGACTAGCGGGAGAGTTCACCTACAATGAGCAGTTCTTC
cdr3_aa: CASSGSRLAGEFTYNEQFF